The 19 T cell receptor beta chains below come from one sample, sequenced in a study of blood T cell repertoires in COVID-19. Sequencing used immunoSEQ multiplex PCR; TCRdb keeps in-frame clones, though not all of them. The sample consists of fewer than 350,000 clones, about 89% of them appearing once. The sequenced material came from PBMCs or T cells enriched from blood (not recorded which). The receptors derive from a man in his 60s who had recovered from COVID-19.

This chain uses TRBV11-2 with TRBJ1-6; D not resolved. CDR1 and CDR2 from the germline V gene are SGHAT and FQNNGV. This CDR3 contains 14 residues. The V end lost 4 bases, the J end lost 10 bases, and 14 bases lay between the germline ends. The CDR3 bases are TGTGCCAGCAGCTCGCCCGACTACGGGTCACCCCTCCACTTT. The encoded protein is CASSSPDYGSPLHF.

The V gene is TRBV4-2, the J gene TRBJ1-4; D remains ambiguous. There are 14 residues in the CDR3. From germline, CDR1 is LGHNA and CDR2 YNFKEQ. V was pared by 6 bases and J by 3 bases, with 11 bases between. CDR3 protein: CASRRGYPNEKLFF. The CDR3 nucleotides read TGTGCCAGCAGAAGAGGGTATCCTAATGAAAAACTGTTTTTT.

This rearrangement joins TRBV21-1 to TRBJ2-7; the table's D call, TRBD2, was not checked against the DNA. TRBV21-1 is reported as a pseudogene. This CDR3 has 16 amino acids. This CDR3 reads CASSNGLAGDPHEQYF. Here the CDR3 DNA reads TGTGCCAGCAGCAACGGACTAGCGGGAGACCCCCACGAGCAGTACTTC.

The chain has TRBV7-9 and TRBJ2-3; 11 bases line up with TRBD1. The J segment lost 3 bases and the V segment lost 0 bases, leaving 8 bases of the junction unmatched. The CDR3 is 18 residues long. Germline lookup yields CDR1 SEHNR and CDR2 FQNEAQ (reference sequence). CDR3 amino acids: CASSLARTGGFRTDTQYF. The CDR3, as DNA: TGTGCCAGCAGCTTAGCGCGGACAGGGGGCTTCAGAACAGATACGCAGTATTTT.

The rearrangement links TRBV28 to TRBJ2-7, with 10 bases that match TRBD2. The J segment lost 2 bases and the V segment lost 6 bases, leaving 7 bases of the junction unmatched. This CDR3 region has 15 residues. The germline gives CDR1 MDHEN, CDR2 SYDVKM. This CDR3 reads CASRRTSGATYEQYF. The CDR3 region has the DNA TGTGCCAGCAGAAGGACTAGCGGAGCCACCTACGAGCAGTACTTC. The whole variable domain, remainder taken from reference TRBV28 and TRBJ2-7, is DVKVTQSSRYLVKRTGEKVFLECVQDMDHENMFWYRQDPGLGLRLIYFSYDVKMKEKGDIPEGYSVSREKKERFSLILESASTNQTSMYLCASRRTSGATYEQYFGPGTRLTVT.

The J gene is TRBJ2-5, the V gene TRBV7-2; TRBD2 aligns across 7 bases. This CDR3 is 14 amino acids long. Per germline, CDR1 SGHTA and CDR2 FQGNSA. Germline trimming cut 5 bases from V and 6 bases from J; bases unmatched to any gene: 9. The DNA of the CDR3 is TGTGCCAGCAGCGTTCTGACGGGGGGAAAGACCCAGTACTTC. Encoded protein: CASSVLTGGKTQYF.

V and J are TRBV11-1 and TRBJ2-7; tentative D call: TRBD1 (6 bases). V lost 5 bases and J lost 3, with 17 bases in between. The CDR3 spans 15 residues. CDR1 is SGHAT, CDR2 FQDESV, per germline (reference sequence). CDR3 nucleotide sequence: TGTGCCAGCAGCGATAATACAGGGCTCAACTACGAGCAGTACTTC. Translating gives CASSDNTGLNYEQYF.

The J gene is TRBJ1-6, the V gene TRBV7-3, with 8 bases fitting TRBD1. CDR1 and CDR2 from the germline V gene are SGHTA and FQGTGA. After removal of 3 bases from V and 8 bases from J, the junction contained 3 bases not matched to a gene. This CDR3 is built from 14 residues. The CDR3 here is CASSLGQAYSPLHF. The CDR3 region has the DNA TGTGCCAGCAGCTTGGGACAGGCTTATTCACCCCTCCACTTT. Full variable domain (missing parts from reference TRBV7-3 and TRBJ1-6): GAGVSQTPSNKVTEKGKYVELRCDPISGHTALYWYRQSLGQGPEFLIYFQGTGAADDSGLPNDRFFAVRPEGSVSTLKIQRTERGDSAVYLCASSLGQAYSPLHFGNGTRLTVT.

The CDR3 bases are TGCGCCAGCAGCCTGGCCGTATCCTACGAGCAGTACTTC. It is translated as CASSLAVSYEQYF. The rearrangement joins TRBV5-1 to TRBJ2-7; no definite D call. The CDR3 contains 13 residues. Looked up from germline, CDR1 is SGHRS and CDR2 is YFSETQ. Trimming took 4 bases from V and 1 from J, leaving 9 bases between them.

The chain employs TRBV5-1 and TRBJ1-2, with 9 bases matching TRBD1. The CDR3 consists of 13 residues. Germline loops: CDR1 SGHRS, CDR2 YFSETQ. The V gene end was trimmed by 3 bases and the J gene end by 7 bases; junction bases not matched to a gene: 4. The CDR3 reads CASSWRTGAGYTF. The CDR3 DNA reads as TGCGCCAGCAGCTGGAGGACAGGGGCTGGCTACACCTTC.

V and J are TRBV28 and TRBJ2-5; 12 nucleotides align to TRBD2. The CDR3 is made up of 15 amino acids. Losses at the gene ends were 4 bases for V and 2 bases for J; bases not matched to a gene: 2. Germline assignment: CDR1 MDHEN and CDR2 SYDVKM. The CDR3 spells CASSSGLAGQETQYF. CDR3 sequence (DNA): TGTGCCAGCAGTTCAGGACTAGCGGGGCAAGAGACCCAGTACTTC. The full variable domain, with the rest looked up from reference TRBV28 and TRBJ2-5, is DVKVTQSSRYLVKRTGEKVFLECVQDMDHENMFWYRQDPGLGLRLIYFSYDVKMKEKGDIPEGYSVSREKKERFSLILESASTNQTSMYLCASSSGLAGQETQYFGPGTRLLVL.

This clone appeared once. The V gene is TRBV28, the J gene TRBJ1-2; 11 bases agree with TRBD1. Germline V gives CDR1 MDHEN, CDR2 SYDVKM. V shed 4 bases, J shed 7 bases, and the junction held 8 bases outside the gene matches. CDR3 length equals 15 residues. The CDR3: CASSSRTGGAGGYTF. For the CDR3, the DNA is TGTGCCAGCAGTTCCCGGACAGGGGGCGCAGGTGGCTACACCTTC.

The chain couples TRBV7-3 to TRBJ2-3; 7 bases line up with TRBD2. J lost 3 bases, V lost 1 base, and 4 bases had no gene match. Germline loops: CDR1 SGHTA, CDR2 FQGTGA. CDR3 length: 15 amino acids. CDR3 in DNA: TGTGCCAGCAGCTTAAATTTGCGGGAGACAGATACGCAGTATTTT. It encodes CASSLNLRETDTQYF.

The rearrangement uses TRBV27 and TRBJ2-4; 8 bases are shared with TRBD1. This CDR3 spans 16 amino acids. V dropped 6 bases and J dropped 3; count of bases not matched to a gene: 10. Germline loops: CDR1 MNHEY, CDR2 SMNVEV (reference sequence). The CDR3 DNA sequence: TGTGCCAGCAGAGGGTGGACAGGGACAATCAAAAACATTCAGTACTTC. Translated: CASRGWTGTIKNIQYF.

The chain combines TRBV3-1 (or the pseudogene TRBV3-2) with TRBJ2-3; 13 bases are a match to TRBD2. V shed 0 bases and J 2 bases; nucleotides not matched to a gene: 5. CDR3 size: 18 residues. Germline V CDR1 and CDR2: LGHDT, YNNKEL (reference sequence). The CDR3 loop reads CASSQDELAGGPTDTQYF. The CDR3, as DNA: TGTGCCAGCAGCCAAGATGAACTAGCGGGAGGGCCCACAGATACGCAGTATTTT.

This sequence joins TRBV5-1 and TRBJ2-1; 9 nucleotides line up with TRBD1. The germline CDR1 and CDR2 sequences are SGHRS and YFSETQ. This CDR3 contains 16 residues. V was pared by 2 bases and J by 1 base, with 4 bases of the junction left unmatched. CDR3 residues: CASSLGTGRSYNEQFF. CDR3 nucleotide sequence: TGCGCCAGCAGCTTAGGGACAGGGAGGTCCTACAATGAGCAGTTCTTC.

The chain carries TRBV6-2 or TRBV6-3 and TRBJ2-1; 8 positions match TRBD2. V was clipped by 6 bases and J by 0 bases; unmatched bases: 10. Germline values: CDR1 MNHEY, CDR2 SVGEGT. This CDR3 comprises 17 residues. CDR3 residues: CASSRSGTLYSYNEQFF. In DNA form, the CDR3 reads TGTGCCAGCAGCCGTAGCGGGACCCTTTACTCCTACAATGAGCAGTTCTTC.

This chain joins TRBV7-2 and TRBJ1-3, with D tentatively TRBD1 (5 bases). With 4 bases removed from V and 4 bases from J, the gap between germline ends came to 17 bases. From germline, CDR1 is SGHTA and CDR2 FQGNSA. This CDR3 has 16 amino acids. CDR3 in DNA: TGTGCCAGCAGCTATACAGGACCTCCAGGAGGAAACACCATATATTTT. Amino acids: CASSYTGPPGGNTIYF.

This chain links TRBV4-1 with TRBJ2-7; TRBD2 matches 8 bases. Looked up from germline, CDR1 is MGHRA and CDR2 is YSYEKL. The CDR3 extends over 17 amino acids. The V and J ends lost 5 bases and 2 bases, in that order; junction bases with no gene match: 14. The CDR3 DNA reads TGCGCCAGCAGCAGAGGGGGGGGAGCGGGAGCACCCTACGAGCAGTACTTC. Protein sequence: CASSRGGGAGAPYEQYF.